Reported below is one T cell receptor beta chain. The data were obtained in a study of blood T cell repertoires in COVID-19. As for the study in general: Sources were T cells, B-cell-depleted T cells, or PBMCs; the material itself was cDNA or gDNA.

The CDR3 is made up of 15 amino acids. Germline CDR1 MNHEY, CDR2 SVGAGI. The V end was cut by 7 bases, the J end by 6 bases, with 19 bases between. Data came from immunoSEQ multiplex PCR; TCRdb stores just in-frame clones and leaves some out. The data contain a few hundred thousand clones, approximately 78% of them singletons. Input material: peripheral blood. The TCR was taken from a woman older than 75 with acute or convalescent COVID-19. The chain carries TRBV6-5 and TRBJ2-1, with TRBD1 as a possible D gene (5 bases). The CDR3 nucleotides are TGTGCCAGCACCCAAGGGGCCCGGGTCGGCAATGAGCAGTTCTTC. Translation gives CASTQGARVGNEQFF.